This T cell receptor (beta chain) stems from a study of blood T cells in healthy people across ages. General study results and limits: More naive CD4+ cells and higher diversity marked long-lived donors relative to aged donors.

Then a second PCR, running about 6 to 12 cycles, was carried out with a sample-barcoded 5' primer and a J-beta primer mix. Tags on each cDNA molecule came from a template-switch adaptor with 12 random nucleotides. TCRdb re-analysed the 5' RACE reads in MiXCR, keeping a single row per CDR3 protein. The sample carries 1.5 million to 2 million distinct CDR3 sequences, roughly 27% recorded once. With respect to this clonotype: Its antigen remains unknown.

The CDR3 sequence is 14 residues long. Sequenced input: blood. This sequence was found in a woman aged 30 to 39 in good health. The chain carries TRBV12-3 or TRBV12-4 and TRBJ2-7; 10 bases fit TRBD1. The J call is doubtful: the DNA matches TRBJ2-5 better. The CDR3 spells CASRDRGNGETQYF. CDR3 sequence (DNA): TGTGCCAGCAGGGACAGGGGGAACGGCGAGACCCAGTACTTC.